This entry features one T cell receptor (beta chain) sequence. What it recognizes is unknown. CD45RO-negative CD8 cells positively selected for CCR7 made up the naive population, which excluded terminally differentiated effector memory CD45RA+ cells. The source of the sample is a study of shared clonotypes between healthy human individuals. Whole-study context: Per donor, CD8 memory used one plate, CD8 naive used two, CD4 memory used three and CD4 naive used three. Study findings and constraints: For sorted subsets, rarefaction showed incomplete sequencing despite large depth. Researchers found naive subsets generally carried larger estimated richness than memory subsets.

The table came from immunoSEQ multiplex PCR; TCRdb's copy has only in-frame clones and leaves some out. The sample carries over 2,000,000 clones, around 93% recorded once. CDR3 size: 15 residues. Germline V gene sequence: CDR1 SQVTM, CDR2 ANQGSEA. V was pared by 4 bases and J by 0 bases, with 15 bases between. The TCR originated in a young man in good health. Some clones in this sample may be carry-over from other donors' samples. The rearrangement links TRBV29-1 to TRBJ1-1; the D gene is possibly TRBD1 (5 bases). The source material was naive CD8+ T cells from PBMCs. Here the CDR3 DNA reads TGCAGCGTTGTATATAGGGAGGACATGAACACTGAAGCTTTCTTT. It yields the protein CSVVYREDMNTEAFF.